This entry lists 26 T cell receptor beta chains sequenced from one sample in a study of blood T cell repertoires in COVID-19. Assay used: immunoSEQ multiplex PCR; TCRdb lists only in-frame clones, some missing. The sample holds 150,000 to 200,000 clones; about 89% are singletons and the top ten take roughly 3.3%. Sequenced input: peripheral blood. The receptors stem from a man between 65 and 80 years old with acute or convalescent COVID-19.

V usage is TRBV5-4 and J usage is TRBJ2-7; weak D call: TRBD2 (7 bases). CDR1 is SGHNT and CDR2 is YYREEE in the germline V gene (reference sequence). This CDR3 comprises 16 residues. V was shortened by 4 bases and J by 2 bases, with 19 bases between the two germline ends. The CDR3 DNA sequence: TGTGCCAGCAGCCAAGGCGCTGGGGGGGCAGCCTACGAGCAGTACTTC. This codes for CASSQGAGGAAYEQYF.

The chain has TRBV7-2 and TRBJ2-2; TRBD1 aligns across 9 bases. This CDR3 spans 16 amino acids. Germline lookup yields CDR1 SGHTA and CDR2 FQGNSA. V gave up 5 bases and J gave up 0 bases; unmatched junction bases: 4. The CDR3 nucleotides read TGTGCCAGCAGCCCCCGACAGGGGGCGAACACCGGGGAGCTGTTTTTT. Protein: CASSPRQGANTGELFF.

The chain has TRBV28 and TRBJ2-7, with 8 bases lining up with TRBD1. The germline CDR1 and CDR2 sequences are MDHEN and SYDVKM. The CDR3 covers 15 residues. Trimming took 6 bases from V and 5 from J; bases not matched to a gene: 12. The CDR3 DNA reads as TGTGCCAGCAGCCAAATCGGACAGGGAGTTGACGAGCAGTACTTC. Its translation is CASSQIGQGVDEQYF.

This clone was seen once. V usage is TRBV25-1 and J usage is TRBJ2-5; D possibly corresponds to TRBD1 (6 bases). The germline V gene encodes CDR1 MGHDK and CDR2 SYGVNS. V dropped 4 bases and J dropped 5 bases, with 11 bases sitting between them. The CDR3 spans 13 residues. The CDR3 coding sequence is TGTGCCAGCAGTGTACAGGGTGGCGAGACCCAGTACTTC. Its protein is CASSVQGGETQYF. Looking up the rest from reference TRBV25-1 and TRBJ2-5 gives the full variable domain: EADIYQTPRYLVIGTGKKITLECSQTMGHDKMYWYQQDPGMELHLIHYSYGVNSTEKGDLSSESTVSRIRTEHFPLTLESARPSHTSQYLCASSVQGGETQYFGPGTRLLVL.

This chain uses TRBV4-3 with TRBJ2-2; maybe TRBD1 (7 bases). The CDR3 is 18 amino acids. V was shortened by 4 bases and J by 1 base, with 19 bases between the two germline ends. CDR1 and CDR2 from the germline V gene are LGHNA and YSLEER. CDR3 loop: CASSRLDRVGLNTGELFF. The CDR3 DNA reads TGCGCCAGCAGCCGCCTAGACAGGGTGGGACTGAACACCGGGGAGCTGTTTTTT.

The V gene is TRBV3-1 (or the pseudogene TRBV3-2), the J gene TRBJ1-1; possibly TRBD1 for D (5 bases). Trimming cost V 5 bases and J 6 bases, with 13 bases left between them. Germline CDR1 is LGHDT and CDR2 is YNNKEL (reference sequence). The CDR3 contains 13 residues. For the CDR3, the DNA is TGTGCCAGCAGCGAACAACAGGCAGCTGAAGCTTTCTTT. Its translation: CASSEQQAAEAFF.

This clone is a singleton in its sample. The sample has other DNA sequences that encode this CDR3 too. V usage is TRBV7-2 and J usage is TRBJ2-2; no firm D call. This CDR3 is built from 12 residues. Germline-derived CDR1 and CDR2 are SGHTA and FQGNSA. Trimming cost V 9 bases and J 10 bases, with 15 bases left between them. CDR3 sequence reads: CASSPVLEELFF. The CDR3 DNA follows: TGTGCCAGTAGCCCAGTGCTTGAGGAGCTGTTTTTT.

The chain links TRBV5-6 to TRBJ1-2; 8 nucleotides line up with TRBD1. This CDR3 has 15 amino acids. Germline V CDR1 and CDR2: SGHDT, YYEEEE. The V and J ends lost 3 bases and 8 bases, in that order; junction bases with no gene match: 12. For the CDR3, the DNA is TGTGCCAGCAGCTACCGGGACAGGTTTTTTTACGGCTACACCTTC. Translated: CASSYRDRFFYGYTF.

The chain has TRBV29-1 and TRBJ1-1; D gene uncertain. V was cut by 3 bases and J by 10 bases, with 12 bases left in between. The CDR3 has 11 amino acids. Germline CDR1 is SQVTM and CDR2 is ANQGSEA. The CDR3 reads CSVDTGFGAFF. The CDR3 coding sequence is TGCAGCGTTGATACGGGGTTCGGAGCTTTCTTT.

This chain uses TRBV9 with TRBJ1-2, with 9 bases fitting TRBD1. CDR1 and CDR2 from the germline V gene are SGDLS and YYNGEE. The trim removed 5 bases at V and 6 bases at J, leaving 8 bases unmatched. CDR3 length equals 14 residues. DNA of the CDR3: TGTGCCAGCAGTGTAAGGGACAGGGCAAATGGCTACACCTTC. This sequence encodes CASSVRDRANGYTF.

This clone was picked up a small number of times. The chain employs TRBV7-8 and TRBJ1-6; the D gene is possibly TRBD1 (6 bases). V lost 1 base, J lost 4 bases, and 11 bases lay in between. The CDR3 sequence is 16 residues long. Germline-derived CDR1 and CDR2 are SGHVS and FQNEAQ. CDR3 region: CASSLEQGMYNSPLHF. CDR3 nucleotides: TGTGCCAGCAGCTTAGAGCAGGGGATGTATAATTCACCCCTCCACTTT. Supplemented by reference TRBV7-8 and TRBJ1-6, the full variable domain reads GAGVSQSPRYKVAKRGQDVALRCDPISGHVSLFWYQQALGQGPEFLTYFQNEAQLDKSGLPSDRFFAERPEGSVSTLKIQRTQQEDSAVYLCASSLEQGMYNSPLHFGNGTRLTVT.

V usage is TRBV15 and J usage is TRBJ2-3; the match to TRBD2 covers 8 bases. V was pared by 5 bases and J by 2 bases, with 15 bases of the junction left unmatched. The CDR3 runs 18 residues. The germline V gene has CDR1 LNHNV and CDR2 YYDKDF (reference sequence). The CDR3 DNA is TGTGCCACCAGCGGAATGGGGGCCGGGAGGGCCTTCACAGATACGCAGTATTTT. Its translation is CATSGMGAGRAFTDTQYF.

The chain has TRBV4-3 and TRBJ1-1; D is unclear. Germline V gene data show CDR1 as LGHNA and CDR2 as YSLEER. The V gene lost 0 bases and the J gene lost 7 bases, with 15 bases spanning the gap. The CDR3 totals 15 residues. CDR3 amino acids: CASSQDGGGSVEAFF. DNA of the CDR3: TGCGCCAGCAGCCAAGACGGAGGAGGGAGTGTTGAAGCTTTCTTT.

The rearrangement joins TRBV6-5 to TRBJ2-1, with 9 bases fitting TRBD2. Germline V gives CDR1 MNHEY, CDR2 SVGAGI. This CDR3 is 11 amino acids long. V was pared by 7 bases and J by 10 bases, with 2 bases of the junction left unmatched. The CDR3 bases are TGTGCCAGCACGCGGGGGGGCGAGCAGTTCTTC. Translation: CASTRGGEQFF.

CDR3 bases: TGTGCCAGCAGCTTAGGGGACAGGGGCCCAGATACGCAGTATTTT. Its protein product is CASSLGDRGPDTQYF. The chain is built from TRBV13 and TRBJ2-3; 9 nucleotides align to TRBD1. The CDR3 contains 15 residues. In germline, CDR1 is PRHDT, CDR2 FYEKMQ (reference sequence). V shed 0 bases and J 4 bases; nucleotides not matched to a gene: 2. The full variable domain, rest sourced from reference TRBV13 and TRBJ2-3, is AAGVIQSPRHLIKEKRETATLKCYPIPRHDTVYWYQQGPGQDPQFLISFYEKMQSDKGSIPDRFSAQQFSDYHSELNMSSLELGDSALYFCASSLGDRGPDTQYFGPGTRLTVL.

CDR3 DNA: TGTGCCACCAGCAGAGGCAGGGATCGGGCCTACGAGCAGTACTTC. Translating gives CATSRGRDRAYEQYF. The chain recombines TRBV15 with TRBJ2-7; TRBD1 is a possible D gene (5 bases). Trimming removed 1 base from V and 2 bases from J, with 12 bases in between. The CDR3 has 15 amino acids. The V gene's germline CDR1 is LNHNV and CDR2 YYDKDF (reference sequence).

The gene calls are TRBV7-2 and TRBJ1-5; tentatively, D is TRBD1 (5 bases). Germline CDR1 and CDR2: SGHTA and FQGNSA. The CDR3 runs to 14 residues. Trimming cost V 4 bases and J 7 bases, with 14 bases left between them. CDR3 sequence (DNA): TGTGCCAGCAGCTCGGGAGCTTGGGGCCAGCCCCAGCATTTT. It is translated as CASSSGAWGQPQHF.

The chain combines TRBV7-3 with TRBJ2-7; D remains unclear. The germline V gene has CDR1 SGHTA and CDR2 FQGTGA. The CDR3 extends over 14 amino acids. Trimming cost V 7 bases and J 2 bases, with 15 bases left between them. The CDR3 DNA reads TGTGCCAGCACCATCACATCAAATCCCTACGAGCAGTACTTC. It is translated as CASTITSNPYEQYF.

V usage is TRBV5-1 and J usage is TRBJ1-3, with D possibly TRBD1 on 6 matching bases. The CDR3 consists of 16 residues. Germline V gene data show CDR1 as SGHRS and CDR2 as YFSETQ. V was clipped by 0 bases and J by 2 bases, with 12 bases between them. For the CDR3, the DNA is TGCGCCAGCAGCTTGGAGGGGGAATCGGCTGGAAACACCATATATTTT. It translates to CASSLEGESAGNTIYF. Full variable domain (rest looked up from reference TRBV5-1 and TRBJ1-3): KAGVTQTPRYLIKTRGQQVTLSCSPISGHRSVSWYQQTPGQGLQFLFEYFSETQRNKGNFPGRFSGRQFSNSRSEMNVSTLELGDSALYLCASSLEGESAGNTIYFGEGSWLTVV.

CDR3 bases: TGTGCCTGGAGTAAACAGACCCCTAACTATGGCTACACCTTC. It is translated as CAWSKQTPNYGYTF. This chain uses TRBV30 with TRBJ1-2; no clear D. Germline CDR1 GTSNPN, CDR2 SVGIG (reference sequence). V was shortened by 2 bases and J by 0 bases, with 10 bases between the two germline ends. The CDR3 is 14 amino acids.

The chain uses TRBV5-1 and TRBJ1-2; TRBD1 agrees at 7 bases. The trim removed 5 bases at V and 4 bases at J, leaving 11 bases unmatched. CDR1 and CDR2 from the germline V gene are SGHRS and YFSETQ. The CDR3 contains 15 residues. CDR3 region: CASSSPDRWSYGYTF. The CDR3 region has the DNA TGCGCCAGCAGTTCCCCGGACAGGTGGAGCTATGGCTACACCTTC.

The CDR3 is CASSLTLNTGNTEAFF. CDR3 nucleotide sequence: TGTGCCAGCAGCTTAACCCTCAATACAGGGAACACTGAAGCTTTCTTT. The genes are TRBV7-8 and TRBJ1-1, with TRBD1 as a possible D gene (5 bases). Trimming pared 2 bases from V and 1 base from J, leaving 14 bases between. Germline CDR1 and CDR2: SGHVS and FQNEAQ. The length of the CDR3 is 16 residues.

CDR3 in amino acids: CASSPAVREQFF. CDR3 coding DNA: TGTGCCAGCTCACCAGCGGTACGGGAGCAGTTCTTC. The rearrangement uses TRBV18 and TRBJ2-1; D not resolved. The CDR3 consists of 12 residues. Germline-derived CDR1 and CDR2 are KGHSH and LQKENI. V was clipped by 2 bases and J by 10 bases, with 9 bases between them. The full variable domain, rest sourced from reference TRBV18 and TRBJ2-1, is NAGVMQNPRHLVRRRGQEARLRCSPMKGHSHVYWYRQLPEEGLKFMVYLQKENIIDESGMPKERFSAEFPKEGPSILRIQQVVRGDSAAYFCASSPAVREQFFGPGTRLTVL.

The chain carries TRBV10-3 and TRBJ2-3; 10 bases are a match to TRBD1. In germline, CDR1 is ENHRY, CDR2 SYGVKD. The J segment lost 2 bases and the V segment lost 4 bases, leaving 3 bases of the junction unmatched. The CDR3 consists of 15 residues. The CDR3 spells CAISGGQGDTDTQYF. The CDR3, as DNA: TGTGCCATCAGTGGTGGACAGGGGGACACAGATACGCAGTATTTT.

V usage is TRBV4-3 and J usage is TRBJ1-6; 9 bases fit TRBD1. The V and J ends lost 2 bases and 8 bases, in that order; junction bases with no gene match: 4. Germline values: CDR1 LGHNA, CDR2 YSLEER. CDR3 length equals 15 residues. The DNA of the CDR3 is TGCGCCAGCAGCCAACTATGGGACAGGGATTCACCCCTCCACTTT. Translation gives CASSQLWDRDSPLHF.

The chain uses TRBV5-6 and TRBJ1-2, with D maybe TRBD1 (5 bases). Germline V gene data show CDR1 as SGHDT and CDR2 as YYEEEE. The CDR3 runs 14 residues. V dropped 9 bases and J dropped 4 bases, with 19 bases sitting between them. In nucleotides, the CDR3 is TGTGCCACCCATAACCCGGGGGTGGGCTATGGCTACACCTTC. Encoded protein: CATHNPGVGYGYTF.